One sample yielded the 22 T cell receptor beta chains listed below, sequenced in a study of shared clonotypes between healthy human individuals. TCRdb's copy holds only in-frame clones and misses some; the assay was immunoSEQ multiplex PCR. Seen here are about 680,000 clones, more than 70% observed once, and the top ten hold around 1.8%. Sample: memory CD4+ T cells sorted from blood. Subset here: CD45RA-negative fraction. The receptors were sampled from a woman aged 25-40 years in good health.

The chain links TRBV7-6 to TRBJ2-3, with 9 bases aligning to TRBD2. V trimming: 5 bases; J trimming: 1 base; junction bases outside the gene matches: 4. The CDR3 covers 15 residues. Germline V CDR1 and CDR2: SGHVS, FNYEAQ. CDR3 sequence: CASSRLADGTDTQYF. The CDR3 coding sequence is TGTGCCAGCAGCCGACTAGCGGACGGCACAGATACGCAGTATTTT.

The rearrangement links TRBV28 to TRBJ1-1, with D unclear. The V gene lost 4 bases and the J gene lost 9 bases, with 15 bases spanning the gap. The CDR3 consists of 13 residues. CDR1 and CDR2 from the germline V gene are MDHEN and SYDVKM. The CDR3 region is CASSSWARIKAFF. In DNA form, the CDR3 reads TGTGCCAGCAGTTCATGGGCTAGAATAAAAGCTTTCTTT.

The CDR3 spells CASRSPRGGSEGGYEQYF. The CDR3 DNA is TGTGCCAGCAGGTCCCCCCGGGGGGGGTCTGAGGGTGGTTACGAGCAGTACTTC. The chain recombines TRBV28 with TRBJ2-7; 8 nucleotides match TRBD2. Germline values: CDR1 MDHEN, CDR2 SYDVKM. The V gene end was trimmed by 6 bases and the J gene end by 4 bases; junction bases not matched to a gene: 20. This CDR3 region has 18 residues.

This clone was seen a handful of times. V is TRBV6-5 and J is TRBJ2-6; D ambiguous. There are 15 residues in the CDR3. Trimming took 0 bases from V and 0 from J, leaving 3 bases between them. CDR1 and CDR2 (germline): MNHEY, SVGAGI. The CDR3 region has the DNA TGTGCCAGCAGTTACTCCTACTCTGGGGCCAACGTCCTGACTTTC. Protein sequence: CASSYSYSGANVLTF.

Ten or more counts support this clone. This chain links TRBV28 with TRBJ1-1, with D perhaps matching TRBD1 (5 bases). From germline, CDR1 is MDHEN and CDR2 SYDVKM. Trimming took off 8 bases at V and 9 bases at J, with 10 bases between the two ends. The CDR3 consists of 10 residues. The CDR3 reads CASSRGKAFF. The CDR3 bases are TGTGCCAGCTCGCGGGGGAAAGCTTTCTTT. The full variable domain, completed using reference TRBV28 and TRBJ1-1, is DVKVTQSSRYLVKRTGEKVFLECVQDMDHENMFWYRQDPGLGLRLIYFSYDVKMKEKGDIPEGYSVSREKKERFSLILESASTNQTSMYLCASSRGKAFFGQGTRLTVV.

This clone was recorded a few times. This chain joins TRBV6-1 and TRBJ1-5; 10 bases fit TRBD1. CDR3 length: 14 amino acids. Germline V gene data show CDR1 as MNHNS and CDR2 as SASEGT. Germline trimming cut 4 bases from V and 9 bases from J; bases unmatched to any gene: 6. The DNA for the CDR3 is TGTGCCAGCAGTGCCGGGACAGGGGTGGGGCCCCAGCATTTT. Translated, it gives CASSAGTGVGPQHF.

The V and J genes are TRBV5-1 and TRBJ2-1; 13 bases match TRBD2. Germline V lookup: CDR1 SGHRS, CDR2 YFSETQ. V gave up 2 bases and J gave up 6 bases; unmatched junction bases: 2. The CDR3 loop spans 15 amino acids. Here the CDR3 reads CASSLLAGGLNEQFF. The CDR3 DNA reads TGCGCCAGCAGCTTACTAGCGGGAGGGCTCAATGAGCAGTTCTTC. The full variable domain, with the rest looked up from reference TRBV5-1 and TRBJ2-1, is KAGVTQTPRYLIKTRGQQVTLSCSPISGHRSVSWYQQTPGQGLQFLFEYFSETQRNKGNFPGRFSGRQFSNSRSEMNVSTLELGDSALYLCASSLLAGGLNEQFFGPGTRLTVL.

The V and J genes are TRBV19 and TRBJ2-5, with D hard to call. The CDR3 runs to 13 residues. Trimming took 4 bases from V and 2 from J, leaving 8 bases between them. CDR1 is LNHDA, CDR2 SQIVND, per germline (reference sequence). This chain's CDR3 is CASSRAKQETQYF. As DNA, the CDR3 is TGTGCCAGTAGTAGGGCAAAACAAGAGACCCAGTACTTC. The whole variable domain, remainder taken from reference TRBV19 and TRBJ2-5, is DGGITQSPKYLFRKEGQNVTLSCEQNLNHDAMYWYRQDPGQGLRLIYYSQIVNDFQKGDIAEGYSVSREKKESFPLTVTSAQKNPTAFYLCASSRAKQETQYFGPGTRLLVL.

This clone was detected a few times. The chain couples TRBV19 to TRBJ2-5, with D perhaps TRBD2 (7 bases). V was shortened by 3 bases and J by 5 bases, with 16 bases between the two germline ends. From germline, CDR1 is LNHDA and CDR2 SQIVND (reference sequence). The CDR3 contains 15 residues. This chain's CDR3 is CASSIWGGLGETQYF. CDR3 coding DNA: TGTGCCAGTAGTATCTGGGGGGGCCTCGGGGAGACCCAGTACTTC.

In this sample, this clone turned up once. CDR3: CASSLGGRAFEQYF. CDR3 nucleotides: TGTGCCAGCAGCTTGGGCGGGAGGGCCTTCGAGCAGTACTTC. This chain connects TRBV5-4 to TRBJ2-7, with TRBD2 identical over 9 bases. The CDR3 is 14 residues long. The junction had 4 bases not matched to a gene; V was cut back by 0 bases and J by 6 bases. Germline V CDR1 and CDR2: SGHNT, YYREEE (reference sequence).

This chain joins TRBV28 and TRBJ2-2, with unresolved D. In germline, CDR1 is MDHEN, CDR2 SYDVKM. The V end was cut by 2 bases, the J end by 4 bases, with 8 bases between. The CDR3 is 14 residues long. CDR3 nucleotides: TGTGCCAGCAGTTTAGGGTGGAGCACCGGGGAGCTGTTTTTT. Its protein is CASSLGWSTGELFF.

This sequence joins TRBV18 and TRBJ2-7; D perhaps matches TRBD2 (5 bases). The V end was cut by 6 bases, the J end by 6 bases, with 12 bases between. The length of the CDR3 is 12 residues. Germline V gene data show CDR1 as KGHSH and CDR2 as LQKENI. The CDR3 DNA reads TGTGCCAGCTCCTCTCCGGCGGGCGAGCAGTACTTC. Translated, it gives CASSSPAGEQYF.

The chain has TRBV4-1 and TRBJ2-7; tentatively, D is TRBD2 (6 bases). Germline CDR1 is MGHRA and CDR2 is YSYEKL. This CDR3 region has 15 residues. Trimming took 4 bases from V and 4 from J, leaving 17 bases between them. CDR3 sequence reads: CASSPHSGSLYEQYF. The DNA for the CDR3 is TGCGCCAGCAGCCCCCACTCCGGGAGCCTTTACGAGCAGTACTTC.

V gene TRBV28 combines with J gene TRBJ2-7; D might be TRBD1 (6 bases). The CDR3 consists of 14 residues. V lost 6 bases and J lost 5, with 17 bases in between. Germline lookup yields CDR1 MDHEN and CDR2 SYDVKM. CDR3 in amino acids: CASSPYTGLDEQYF. CDR3 bases: TGTGCCAGCAGCCCCTATACAGGGCTGGACGAGCAGTACTTC.

Only one count was recorded for this clone. V is TRBV5-1 and J is TRBJ2-1; 15 nucleotides line up with TRBD2. After removal of 0 bases from V and 4 bases from J, the junction contained 2 bases not matched to a gene. The CDR3 sequence is 17 residues long. The germline gives CDR1 SGHRS, CDR2 YFSETQ. CDR3 in amino acids: CASSLGTSGRDYNEQFF. As DNA, the CDR3 is TGCGCCAGCAGCTTGGGGACTAGCGGGAGGGATTACAATGAGCAGTTCTTC. The full variable domain, in which reference TRBV5-1 and TRBJ2-1 provide the parts outside the CDR3, is KAGVTQTPRYLIKTRGQQVTLSCSPISGHRSVSWYQQTPGQGLQFLFEYFSETQRNKGNFPGRFSGRQFSNSRSEMNVSTLELGDSALYLCASSLGTSGRDYNEQFFGPGTRLTVL.

The genes are TRBV19 and TRBJ2-1, with D maybe TRBD2 (5 bases). Between the trimmed V and J ends, which lost 3 bases and 8 bases, there was a span of 14 bases. Germline V gives CDR1 LNHDA, CDR2 SQIVND (reference sequence). The CDR3 spans 14 residues. CDR3 region: CASSIKASRDEQFF. CDR3 coding DNA: TGTGCCAGTAGTATTAAGGCTAGCAGAGATGAGCAGTTCTTC. Using reference TRBV19 and TRBJ2-1 for the parts outside the CDR3, the full variable domain is DGGITQSPKYLFRKEGQNVTLSCEQNLNHDAMYWYRQDPGQGLRLIYYSQIVNDFQKGDIAEGYSVSREKKESFPLTVTSAQKNPTAFYLCASSIKASRDEQFFGPGTRLTVL.

This rearrangement joins TRBV6-6 to TRBJ2-1; 11 bases map to TRBD2. J lost 2 bases, V lost 8 bases, and 5 bases had no gene match. CDR3 length: 15 residues. CDR1 is MNHNY and CDR2 is SVGAGI in the germline V gene (reference sequence). The CDR3 region is CASGTSGRPYNEQFF. In DNA, the CDR3 is TGTGCCAGCGGTACTAGCGGGAGACCCTACAATGAGCAGTTCTTC.

This clone has just a few counts. The V and J genes are TRBV18 and TRBJ1-2; unclear D gene. CDR3 length: 13 amino acids. The ends were cut back, 3 bases at V and 8 bases at J, with 13 bases in the middle. CDR1 and CDR2 from the germline V gene are KGHSH and LQKENI. In DNA form, the CDR3 reads TGTGCCAGCTCACCTTTAGAATTAGACGGCTACACCTTC. Its protein is CASSPLELDGYTF.

In this sample, this clone turned up many times. The chain combines TRBV11-2 with TRBJ1-1; 8 bases are a match to TRBD1. The CDR3 loop spans 15 amino acids. J lost 7 bases, V lost 4 bases, and 11 bases had no gene match. Germline V CDR1 and CDR2: SGHAT, FQNNGV. DNA of the CDR3: TGTGCCAGCAGCTCGGGATACAGGGGGGAGGGTGAAGCTTTCTTT. Translated, it gives CASSSGYRGEGEAFF. The whole variable domain, filled in from reference TRBV11-2 and TRBJ1-1, reads EAGVAQSPRYKIIEKRQSVAFWCNPISGHATLYWYQQILGQGPKLLIQFQNNGVVDDSQLPKDRFSAERLKGVDSTLKIQPAKLEDSAVYLCASSSGYRGEGEAFFGQGTRLTVV.

The chain has TRBV6-6 and TRBJ2-1; 7 positions agree with TRBD2. V lost 4 bases and J lost 9; bases outside the gene matches: 12. This CDR3 is built from 15 residues. CDR1 is MNHNY, CDR2 SVGAGI, per germline (reference sequence). CDR3 DNA: TGTGCCAGCAGTTCACGGGGGGTTTTATTGCGTGAGCAGTTCTTC. Translating it yields CASSSRGVLLREQFF.

The chain employs TRBV19 and TRBJ2-1, with D hard to call. The CDR3 contains 16 residues. Germline V CDR1 and CDR2: LNHDA, SQIVND (reference sequence). V was shortened by 5 bases and J by 1 base, with 15 bases between the two germline ends. The CDR3 DNA reads as TGTGCCAGTAGTTCTGACCGCGCGGAGTCCTACAATGAGCAGTTCTTC. It yields the protein CASSSDRAESYNEQFF.

The J gene is TRBJ1-2, the V gene TRBV7-9, with 7 bases that match TRBD1. The CDR3 has 15 residues. The V gene end was trimmed by 2 bases and the J gene end by 0 bases; junction bases not matched to a gene: 3. Germline V lookup: CDR1 SEHNR, CDR2 FQNEAQ (reference sequence). CDR3 nucleotide sequence: TGTGCCAGCAGCTTAAGGGACAGAGCTAACTATGGCTACACCTTC. Translation: CASSLRDRANYGYTF.